The next 10 T cell receptor beta chains were all read from a single sample in a study of cytomegalovirus exposure and HLA in healthy donors. The PCR made use of 60 Vbeta and 13 Jbeta primers. Sequencing was performed with immunoSEQ multiplex PCR; in TCRdb, only in-frame clones are kept and a portion is missing. The profile shows around 190,000 clones, around 77% of them singletons. Material: PBMCs. The receptors derive from a woman in her 30s in good health and CMV-seronegative.

This chain joins TRBV23-1 and TRBJ1-3; 8 positions agree with TRBD1. TRBV23-1 is an open reading frame whose function is uncertain. V lost 1 base, J lost 0 bases, and 8 bases stayed unmatched. This CDR3 has 18 amino acids. In DNA form, the CDR3 reads TGCGCCAGCAGTCAATGTGGACAGGGCATTCGCTCTGGAAACACCATATATTTT. It codes for CASSQCGQGIRSGNTIYF.

The chain joins TRBV28 to TRBJ2-5, with 9 bases aligning to TRBD1. Germline V lookup: CDR1 MDHEN, CDR2 SYDVKM. This CDR3 has 12 amino acids. Losses at the gene ends were 9 bases for V and 5 bases for J; bases not matched to a gene: 4. CDR3 amino acids: CASTGGFETQYF. CDR3 in DNA: TGTGCCAGTACAGGGGGCTTTGAGACCCAGTACTTC.

This clone was seen only once. The chain carries TRBV27 and TRBJ1-1; TRBD1 might be the D (5 bases). Looked up from germline, CDR1 is MNHEY and CDR2 is SMNVEV (reference sequence). The V and J ends lost 2 bases and 5 bases respectively, with 15 bases between them. The CDR3 length is 15 residues. CDR3 region: CASSLGRRGFTEAFF. The DNA of the CDR3 is TGTGCCAGCAGTTTAGGCCGACGGGGGTTTACTGAAGCTTTCTTT.

The chain employs TRBV5-6 and TRBJ1-5; possibly TRBD1 for D (5 bases). This CDR3 has 16 amino acids. Trimming cost V 1 base and J 1 base, with 12 bases left between them. Per germline, CDR1 SGHDT and CDR2 YYEEEE. The CDR3: CASSLFDRESNQPQHF. The DNA for the CDR3 is TGTGCCAGCAGCTTGTTTGACAGAGAAAGCAATCAGCCCCAGCATTTT.

The V call is TRBV28, the J call TRBJ2-7, with 7 bases fitting TRBD1. There are 14 residues in the CDR3. Trimming took 6 bases from V and 0 from J; bases not matched to a gene: 5. Germline values: CDR1 MDHEN, CDR2 SYDVKM. The CDR3, as DNA: TGTGCCAGCAGCCCCCGGGACAGCTCCTACGAGCAGTACTTC. It is translated as CASSPRDSSYEQYF. Combining the CDR3 with reference TRBV28 and TRBJ2-7 gives the whole variable domain DVKVTQSSRYLVKRTGEKVFLECVQDMDHENMFWYRQDPGLGLRLIYFSYDVKMKEKGDIPEGYSVSREKKERFSLILESASTNQTSMYLCASSPRDSSYEQYFGPGTRLTVT.

The V gene is TRBV11-2, the J gene TRBJ1-6; 11 bases fit TRBD1. Germline CDR1 is SGHAT and CDR2 is FQNNGV. The junction had 8 bases not matched to a gene; V was cut back by 7 bases and J by 9 bases. The length of the CDR3 is 15 residues. The CDR3 nucleotides read TGTGCCAGCACCCAGCCGGACAGGGGGCCTTCACCCCTCCACTTT. Its protein is CASTQPDRGPSPLHF.

The chain carries TRBV19 and TRBJ1-5; D gene uncertain. Trimming took 4 bases from V and 3 from J, leaving 13 bases between them. The V gene's germline CDR1 is LNHDA and CDR2 SQIVND (reference sequence). There are 15 residues in the CDR3. The CDR3 loop reads CASSKVESLNQPQHF. The CDR3 region has the DNA TGTGCCAGTAGTAAAGTCGAGAGCCTCAATCAGCCCCAGCATTTT.

J is TRBJ2-7 and V is TRBV30; perhaps TRBD1 as D (6 bases). Looked up from germline, CDR1 is GTSNPN and CDR2 is SVGIG (reference sequence). This CDR3 is 13 amino acids long. The V gene lost 3 bases and the J gene lost 7 bases, with 16 bases spanning the gap. This CDR3 reads CAWRRGLLVEQYF. The CDR3 DNA sequence: TGTGCCTGGAGGAGGGGGTTGTTGGTTGAGCAGTACTTC.

V is TRBV5-1 and J is TRBJ2-7; 9 bases match TRBD1. The CDR3 extends over 14 amino acids. Per the germline V gene, CDR1 is SGHRS and CDR2 is YFSETQ. Losses at the gene ends were 3 bases for V and 4 bases for J; bases not matched to a gene: 5. CDR3 region: CASSSDRGPYEQYF. CDR3 sequence (DNA): TGCGCCAGCAGCTCGGACAGGGGACCATACGAGCAGTACTTC.

The V and J genes are TRBV30 and TRBJ2-5, with 10 bases that match TRBD2. V was clipped by 3 bases and J by 5 bases; unmatched bases: 6. Germline assignment: CDR1 GTSNPN and CDR2 SVGIG (reference sequence). CDR3 size: 14 residues. The CDR3 loop is CAWRLAGRGETQYF. The CDR3 DNA is TGTGCCTGGAGACTAGCGGGAAGGGGGGAGACCCAGTACTTC.